This entry lists 21 T cell receptor beta chains sequenced from one sample in a study of T cell repertoires in cytomegalovirus infection. TCRdb re-derived calls from the reads in MiXCR, one entry per CDR3 protein. The table includes a few hundred thousand distinct CDR3 sequences, roughly an eighth detected once. The material sequenced was PBMCs. The receptor set was obtained from a human donor in good health (CMV status not recorded). Some clones in this sample may be carry-over from other donors' samples.

This clonotype was seen ten or more times. The chain has TRBV7-3 and TRBJ2-5; D unclear. Trimming took off 5 bases at V and 1 base at J, with 14 bases between the two ends. Germline values: CDR1 SGHTA, CDR2 FQGTGA. The CDR3 spans 15 residues. CDR3 sequence (DNA): TGTGCCAGCAGCCAGGTCCATGGCGCCCAAGAGACCCAGTACTTC. Its protein product is CASSQVHGAQETQYF.

The chain is built from TRBV5-1 and TRBJ2-7; tentative D call: TRBD1 (6 bases). Trimming took off 3 bases at V and 5 bases at J, with 12 bases between the two ends. CDR3 length equals 13 residues. Per the germline V gene, CDR1 is SGHRS and CDR2 is YFSETQ. This CDR3 reads CASSWDNSHEQYF. CDR3 nucleotide sequence: TGCGCCAGCAGCTGGGACAATTCCCACGAGCAGTACTTC.

In this sample, this clonotype turned up many times. V usage is TRBV7-9 and J usage is TRBJ1-1; maybe TRBD1 (5 bases). Germline loops: CDR1 SEHNR, CDR2 FQNEAQ (reference sequence). Trimming removed 1 base at V and 0 bases at J, with 9 bases between. There are 15 residues in the CDR3. The CDR3 DNA follows: TGTGCCAGCAGCTTAGAGGGGACCATGAACACTGAAGCTTTCTTT. Encoded protein: CASSLEGTMNTEAFF.

This clonotype has at least ten counts. This rearrangement joins TRBV28 to TRBJ1-5, with 8 bases that match TRBD1. The germline gives CDR1 MDHEN, CDR2 SYDVKM. J was trimmed by 6 bases and V by 6 bases; bases with no gene match: 10. CDR3 length: 15 residues. The DNA of the CDR3 is TGTGCCAGCAGGACTTCAGGGGGCCTCGCTCAGCCCCAGCATTTT. Translating gives CASRTSGGLAQPQHF. The full variable domain, completed using reference TRBV28 and TRBJ1-5, is DVKVTQSSRYLVKRTGEKVFLECVQDMDHENMFWYRQDPGLGLRLIYFSYDVKMKEKGDIPEGYSVSREKKERFSLILESASTNQTSMYLCASRTSGGLAQPQHFGDGTRLSIL.

J is TRBJ2-1 and V is TRBV20-1; D gene ambiguous. The CDR3 spans 16 residues. The ends were cut back, 0 bases at V and 0 bases at J, with 12 bases in the middle. Germline V gene sequence: CDR1 DFQATT, CDR2 SNEGSKA (reference sequence). The CDR3: CSARDMTGSSYNEQFF. As DNA, the CDR3 is TGCAGTGCTAGAGATATGACCGGAAGCTCCTACAATGAGCAGTTCTTC.

This clonotype was seen many times. The V call is TRBV7-9, the J call TRBJ1-3; D unresolved. V shed 3 bases and J shed 0 bases, with 15 bases lying between them. CDR1 is SEHNR, CDR2 FQNEAQ, per germline (reference sequence). CDR3 length: 17 amino acids. The DNA for the CDR3 is TGTGCCAGCAGCTTCGTTCCGTCTCCCAGCTCTGGAAACACCATATATTTT. Translation gives CASSFVPSPSSGNTIYF.

The genes are TRBV4-3 and TRBJ1-3; no clear D gene. This CDR3 is 15 amino acids long. The ends were cut back, 1 base at V and 0 bases at J, with 7 bases in the middle. Germline V gives CDR1 LGHNA, CDR2 YSLEER. This CDR3 reads CASSQGSGSGNTIYF. Written as DNA, the CDR3 is TGCGCCAGCAGCCAAGGTTCGGGCTCTGGAAACACCATATATTTT.

This clonotype was counted between two and nine times. V usage is TRBV28 and J usage is TRBJ2-1; 8 bases agree with TRBD1. V gave up 4 bases and J gave up 10 bases; unmatched junction bases: 9. Germline V CDR1 and CDR2: MDHEN, SYDVKM. This CDR3 spans 14 amino acids. The CDR3 here is CASSSRGLFGEQFF. The DNA for the CDR3 is TGTGCCAGCAGTTCCAGGGGGCTATTCGGGGAGCAGTTCTTC.

Points on this clonotype: Just one base apart from a much larger clone, this may be a read error. This chain links TRBV6-2 or TRBV6-3 with TRBJ2-5; 8 positions agree with TRBD2. The ends lost 6 bases at V and 1 base at J; junction bases unmatched: 4. The CDR3 loop spans 14 amino acids. Germline V gene lookup returns CDR1 MNHEY and CDR2 SVGEGT. In DNA, the CDR3 is TGTGCCAGCAGGGTTAGCGGGGCCCAAGAGACCCAGTACTTC. This sequence encodes CASRVSGAQETQYF.

J is TRBJ2-7 and V is TRBV19; D is ambiguous. CDR1 LNHDA and CDR2 SQIVND come from the germline V gene (reference sequence). This CDR3 has 11 residues. V lost 5 bases and J lost 3, with 5 bases in between. The CDR3 nucleotides read TGTGCCAGTAGTCCTCACTACGAGCAGTACGTC. This encodes CASSPHYEQYV.

This clonotype showed up just a few times. The J gene is TRBJ2-2, the V gene TRBV7-9; 8 positions match TRBD2. Germline V gene lookup returns CDR1 SEHNR and CDR2 FQNEAQ (reference sequence). The J segment lost 3 bases and the V segment lost 5 bases, leaving 8 bases of the junction unmatched. The CDR3 extends over 16 amino acids. For the CDR3, the DNA is TGTGCCAGCAGCCCCGGGGGGGGCCTTTACACCGGGGAGCTGTTTTTT. Amino acids: CASSPGGGLYTGELFF. The full variable domain, rest sourced from reference TRBV7-9 and TRBJ2-2, is DTGVSQNPRHKITKRGQNVTFRCDPISEHNRLYWYRQTLGQGPEFLTYFQNEAQLEKSRLLSDRFSAERPKGSFSTLEIQRTEQGDSAMYLCASSPGGGLYTGELFFGEGSRLTVL.

The V gene is TRBV9, the J gene TRBJ1-2, with 7 bases identical to TRBD1. The CDR3 is 14 residues long. CDR1 is SGDLS and CDR2 is YYNGEE in the germline V gene. V lost 4 bases to trimming and J lost 9 bases; unmatched junction nucleotides: 12. The DNA of the CDR3 is TGTGCCAGCAGCCCTGTGGGACAGTCCCTAAGCTACACCTTC. Protein: CASSPVGQSLSYTF.

The chain has TRBV5-4 and TRBJ2-5; TRBD2 is a possible D gene (6 bases). Germline CDR1 is SGHNT and CDR2 is YYREEE (reference sequence). V lost 7 bases and J 3 bases, leaving 16 bases between the germline ends. The CDR3 consists of 14 residues. CDR3 in DNA: TGTGCCAGCCGCCCTAAGGGCGGGGAAGAGACCCAGTACTTC. Translation gives CASRPKGGEETQYF.

The chain has TRBV5-1 and TRBJ2-7; D remains ambiguous. Germline loops: CDR1 SGHRS, CDR2 YFSETQ. V was pared by 0 bases and J by 5 bases, with 9 bases between. This CDR3 has 13 residues. CDR3 nucleotide sequence: TGCGCCAGCAGCTTGGTGGGCTTTGACGAGCAGTACTTC. Amino acid sequence: CASSLVGFDEQYF.

This clonotype was picked up a small number of times. V and J are TRBV14 and TRBJ1-2; D call uncertain. The length of the CDR3 is 13 residues. Trimming left V 0 bases short and J 4 bases short, with 6 bases between. Germline V CDR1 and CDR2: SGHDN, FVKESK. The CDR3 bases are TGTGCCAGCAGCCAAGATACAACCTATGGCTACACCTTC. It is translated as CASSQDTTYGYTF.

This clonotype was detected only a few times. In DNA, the CDR3 is TGTGCCAGCAGTCCCCTTAGAGGAGAAGCTTTCTTT. Protein sequence: CASSPLRGEAFF. This chain uses TRBV6-5 with TRBJ1-1; D remains ambiguous. This CDR3 comprises 12 residues. Germline CDR1 MNHEY, CDR2 SVGAGI. Trimming stripped 5 bases from V and 8 bases from J, with 12 bases between.

In its sample, this clonotype was seen many times. V and J are TRBV20-1 and TRBJ2-5; 9 nucleotides line up with TRBD2. The ends lost 0 bases at V and 5 bases at J; junction bases unmatched: 10. CDR3 length: 16 residues. The germline CDR1 and CDR2 sequences are DFQATT and SNEGSKA (reference sequence). CDR3 sequence (DNA): TGCAGTGCTAGAGATTTTAGCGGGAGAAGGGGTGAGACCCAGTACTTC. As protein: CSARDFSGRRGETQYF.

The genes are TRBV2 and TRBJ1-1, with 11 bases identical to TRBD1. Germline values: CDR1 SNHLY, CDR2 FYNNEI. The CDR3 covers 13 residues. V was clipped by 7 bases and J by 6 bases; unmatched bases: 4. The CDR3 DNA follows: TGTGCCAGCATGGGACAGGGGGAGTCTGAAGCTTTCTTT. It is translated as CASMGQGESEAFF.

There are a few counts of this clonotype. The chain combines TRBV7-3 with TRBJ1-1; D unclear. Germline-derived CDR1 and CDR2 are SGHTA and FQGTGA. V lost 10 bases, J lost 8 bases, and 14 bases lay in between. The length of the CDR3 is 11 residues. This CDR3 is CAIPSPREAFF. CDR3 bases: TGTGCCATCCCGTCGCCCAGAGAAGCTTTCTTT.

The V gene is TRBV29-1, the J gene TRBJ2-1; TRBD1 might be the D (5 bases). V lost 4 bases to trimming and J lost 4 bases, with 17 bases between them. The length of the CDR3 is 15 residues. The germline CDR1 and CDR2 sequences are SQVTM and ANQGSEA. The CDR3: CSVVQGVKGYNEQFF. Written as DNA, the CDR3 is TGCAGCGTTGTGCAGGGCGTCAAGGGATACAATGAGCAGTTCTTC.

The rearrangement uses TRBV14 and TRBJ2-1; either TRBD1 or TRBD2 may fit D (5 bases each). In germline, CDR1 is SGHDN, CDR2 FVKESK. The CDR3 contains 17 residues. Trimming pared 5 bases from V and 7 bases from J, leaving 24 bases between. CDR3 sequence reads: CASSSPPGAGPSNEQFF. CDR3 nucleotide sequence: TGTGCCAGCAGCTCCCCCCCCGGGGCGGGCCCCAGTAATGAGCAGTTCTTC.